This record covers a single T cell receptor (beta chain). From germline, CDR1 is SNHLY and CDR2 FYNNEI. This CDR3 region has 12 residues. This record comes from a study of blood T cell repertoires in COVID-19. Generated by immunoSEQ multiplex PCR, the TCRdb table keeps only in-frame clones and is missing some. Of about 32,000 clones in the sample, roughly 87% are singletons; the top ten hold 1%. The sequence was obtained from a man between 70 and 80 years old with active or convalescent COVID-19. The V and J genes are TRBV2 and TRBJ2-7; 7 bases line up with TRBD1. The sample consisted of peripheral blood. This CDR3 reads CAHRGLSYEQYF. DNA for the CDR3: TGTGCACACAGGGGCCTTTCCTACGAGCAGTACTTC.